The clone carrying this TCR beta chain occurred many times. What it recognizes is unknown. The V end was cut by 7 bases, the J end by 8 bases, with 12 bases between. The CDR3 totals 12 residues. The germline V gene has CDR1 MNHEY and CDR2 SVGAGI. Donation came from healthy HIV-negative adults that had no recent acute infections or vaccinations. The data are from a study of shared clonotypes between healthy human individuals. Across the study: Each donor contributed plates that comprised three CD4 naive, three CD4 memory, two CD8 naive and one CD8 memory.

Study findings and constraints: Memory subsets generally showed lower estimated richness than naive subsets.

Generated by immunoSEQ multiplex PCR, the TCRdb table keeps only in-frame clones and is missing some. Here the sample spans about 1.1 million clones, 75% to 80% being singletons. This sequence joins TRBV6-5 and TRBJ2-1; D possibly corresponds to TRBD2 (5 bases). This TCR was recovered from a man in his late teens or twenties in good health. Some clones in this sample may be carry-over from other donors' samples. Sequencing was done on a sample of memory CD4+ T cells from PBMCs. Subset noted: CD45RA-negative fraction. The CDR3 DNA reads TGTGCCAGCAAGCTAGCTTTCCATGAGCAGTTCTTC. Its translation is CASKLAFHEQFF.